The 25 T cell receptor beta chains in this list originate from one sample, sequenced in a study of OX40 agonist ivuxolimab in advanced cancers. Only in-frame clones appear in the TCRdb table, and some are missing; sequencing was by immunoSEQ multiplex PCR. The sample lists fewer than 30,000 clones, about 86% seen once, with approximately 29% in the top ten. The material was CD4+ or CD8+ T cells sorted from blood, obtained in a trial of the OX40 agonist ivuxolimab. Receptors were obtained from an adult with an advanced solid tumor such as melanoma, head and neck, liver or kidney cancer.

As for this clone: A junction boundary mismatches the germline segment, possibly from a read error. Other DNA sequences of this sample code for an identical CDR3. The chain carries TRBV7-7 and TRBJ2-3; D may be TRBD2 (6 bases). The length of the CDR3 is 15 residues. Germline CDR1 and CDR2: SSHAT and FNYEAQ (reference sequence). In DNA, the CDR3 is TGTGCTAGCAGCTCCACGGGAGAGGTCACAGATACGCAGTATTTT. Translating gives CASSSTGEVTDTQYF.

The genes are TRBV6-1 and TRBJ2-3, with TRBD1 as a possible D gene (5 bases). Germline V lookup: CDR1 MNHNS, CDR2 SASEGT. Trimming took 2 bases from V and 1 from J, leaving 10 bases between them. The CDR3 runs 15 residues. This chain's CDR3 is CASSEIQGGTDTQYF. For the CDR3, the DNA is TGTGCCAGCAGTGAAATCCAGGGCGGCACAGATACGCAGTATTTT.

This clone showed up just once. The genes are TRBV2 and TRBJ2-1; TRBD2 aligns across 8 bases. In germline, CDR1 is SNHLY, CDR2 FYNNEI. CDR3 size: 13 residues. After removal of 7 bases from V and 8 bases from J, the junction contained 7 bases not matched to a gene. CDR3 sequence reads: CASKSGGGDEQFF. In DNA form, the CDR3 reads TGTGCCAGCAAAAGCGGGGGAGGCGATGAGCAGTTCTTC. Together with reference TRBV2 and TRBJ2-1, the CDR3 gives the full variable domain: EPEVTQTPSHQVTQMGQEVILRCVPISNHLYFYWYRQILGQKVEFLVSFYNNEISEKSEIFDDQFSVERPDGSNFTLKIRSTKLEDSAMYFCASKSGGGDEQFFGPGTRLTVL.

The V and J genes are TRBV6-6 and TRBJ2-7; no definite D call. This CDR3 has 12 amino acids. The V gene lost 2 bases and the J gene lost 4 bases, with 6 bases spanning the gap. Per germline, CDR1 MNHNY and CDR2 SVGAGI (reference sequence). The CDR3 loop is CASSYDGYEQYF. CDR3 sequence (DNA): TGTGCCAGCAGTTACGATGGATACGAGCAGTACTTC.

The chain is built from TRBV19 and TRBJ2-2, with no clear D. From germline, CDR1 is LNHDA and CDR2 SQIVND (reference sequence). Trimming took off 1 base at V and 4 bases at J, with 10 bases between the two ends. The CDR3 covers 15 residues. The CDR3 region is CASSIAASGTGELFF. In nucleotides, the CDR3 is TGTGCCAGTAGTATAGCGGCTAGTGGCACCGGGGAGCTGTTTTTT.

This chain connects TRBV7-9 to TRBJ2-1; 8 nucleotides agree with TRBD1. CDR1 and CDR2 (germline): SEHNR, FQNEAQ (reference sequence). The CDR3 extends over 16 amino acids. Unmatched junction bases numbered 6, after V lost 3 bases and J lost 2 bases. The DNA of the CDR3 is TGTGCCAGCAGCTTCCACAGGGGGATGGCCTACAATGAGCAGTTCTTC. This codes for CASSFHRGMAYNEQFF.

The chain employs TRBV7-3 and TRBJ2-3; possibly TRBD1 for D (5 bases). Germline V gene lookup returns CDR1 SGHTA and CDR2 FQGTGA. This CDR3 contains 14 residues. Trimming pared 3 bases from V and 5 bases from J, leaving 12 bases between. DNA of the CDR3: TGTGCCAGCAGCTTCGCAGGGTGGGGAGATACGCAGTATTTT. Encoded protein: CASSFAGWGDTQYF.

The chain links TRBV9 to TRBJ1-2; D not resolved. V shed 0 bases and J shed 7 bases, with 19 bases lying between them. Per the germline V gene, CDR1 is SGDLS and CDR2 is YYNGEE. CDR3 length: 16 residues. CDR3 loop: CASSVASEAEVSGYTF. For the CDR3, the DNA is TGTGCCAGCAGCGTAGCTTCTGAAGCGGAAGTCTCTGGCTACACCTTC.

CDR3 sequence: CASSDQLRAGGPDDQYF. The DNA of the CDR3 is TGCGCCAGCAGTGATCAGTTGAGGGCAGGGGGCCCTGATGACCAGTACTTC. The chain joins TRBV10-2 to TRBJ2-5, with 8 bases matching TRBD1. V lost 3 bases to trimming and J lost 10 bases; unmatched junction nucleotides: 19. This CDR3 has 17 amino acids. The germline CDR1 and CDR2 sequences are WSHSY and SAAADI.

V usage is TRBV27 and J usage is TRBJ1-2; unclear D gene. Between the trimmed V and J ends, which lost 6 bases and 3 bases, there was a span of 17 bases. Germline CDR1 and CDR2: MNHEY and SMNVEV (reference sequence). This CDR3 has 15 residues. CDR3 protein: CASSPYRRNYYGYTF. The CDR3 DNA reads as TGTGCCAGCAGCCCGTACCGGCGGAATTACTATGGCTACACCTTC.

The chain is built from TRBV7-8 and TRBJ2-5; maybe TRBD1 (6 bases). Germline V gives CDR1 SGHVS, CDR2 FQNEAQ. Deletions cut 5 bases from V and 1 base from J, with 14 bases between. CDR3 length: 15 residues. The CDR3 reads CASSLRGTTQETQYF. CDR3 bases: TGTGCCAGCAGCCTACGAGGGACAACCCAAGAGACCCAGTACTTC.

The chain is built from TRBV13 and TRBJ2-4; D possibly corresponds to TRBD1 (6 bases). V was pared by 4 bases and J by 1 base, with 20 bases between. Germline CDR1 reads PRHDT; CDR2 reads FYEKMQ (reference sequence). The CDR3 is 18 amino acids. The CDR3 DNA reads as TGTGCCAGCAGCTCTACAGGGTTAGGTACCTACGCCAAAAACATTCAGTACTTC. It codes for CASSSTGLGTYAKNIQYF.

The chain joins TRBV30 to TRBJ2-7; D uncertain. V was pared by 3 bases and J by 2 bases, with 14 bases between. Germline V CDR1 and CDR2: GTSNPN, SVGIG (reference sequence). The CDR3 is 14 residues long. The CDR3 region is CAWSDLGATYEQYF. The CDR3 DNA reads TGTGCCTGGAGCGACTTGGGTGCTACCTACGAGCAGTACTTC.

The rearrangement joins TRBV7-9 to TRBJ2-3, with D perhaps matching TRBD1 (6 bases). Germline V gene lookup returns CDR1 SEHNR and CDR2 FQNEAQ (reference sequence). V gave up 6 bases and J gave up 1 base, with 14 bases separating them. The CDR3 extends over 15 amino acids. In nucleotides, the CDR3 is TGTGCCAGCAGATATATGACAGGACGCACAGATACGCAGTATTTT. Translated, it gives CASRYMTGRTDTQYF.

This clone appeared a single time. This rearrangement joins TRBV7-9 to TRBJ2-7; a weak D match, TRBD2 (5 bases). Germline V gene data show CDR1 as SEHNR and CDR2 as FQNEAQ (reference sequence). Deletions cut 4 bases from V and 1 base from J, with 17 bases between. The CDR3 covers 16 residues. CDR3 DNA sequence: TGTGCCAGCAGCTCCACCGGGATGGGGAAATCCTACGAGCAGTACTTC. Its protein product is CASSSTGMGKSYEQYF.

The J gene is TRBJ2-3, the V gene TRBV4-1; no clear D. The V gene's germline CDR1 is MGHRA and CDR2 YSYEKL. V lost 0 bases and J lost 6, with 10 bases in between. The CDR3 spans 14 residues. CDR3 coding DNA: TGCGCCAGCAGCCAAGAGTCCCTATCCGATACGCAGTATTTT. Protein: CASSQESLSDTQYF.

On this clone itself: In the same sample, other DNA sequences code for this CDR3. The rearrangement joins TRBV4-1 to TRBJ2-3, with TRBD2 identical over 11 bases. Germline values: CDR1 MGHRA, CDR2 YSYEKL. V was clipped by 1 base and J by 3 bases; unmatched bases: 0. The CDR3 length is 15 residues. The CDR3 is CASSQVAGGTDTQYF. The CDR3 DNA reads TGCGCCAGCAGCCAAGTAGCGGGAGGGACAGATACGCAGTATTTT.

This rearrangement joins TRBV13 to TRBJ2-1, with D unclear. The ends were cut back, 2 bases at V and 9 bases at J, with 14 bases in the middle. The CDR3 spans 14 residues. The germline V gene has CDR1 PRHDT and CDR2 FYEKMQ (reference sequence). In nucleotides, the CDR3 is TGTGCCAGCAGCTTAACTCAAGGATATGCTGAGCAGTTCTTC. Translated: CASSLTQGYAEQFF.

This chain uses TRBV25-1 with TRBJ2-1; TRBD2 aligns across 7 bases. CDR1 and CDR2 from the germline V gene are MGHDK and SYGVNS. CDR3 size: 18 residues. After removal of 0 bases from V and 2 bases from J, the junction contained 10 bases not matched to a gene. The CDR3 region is CASSEYERLAVTYNEQFF. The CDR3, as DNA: TGTGCCAGCAGTGAATATGAGCGCCTAGCGGTCACCTACAATGAGCAGTTCTTC.

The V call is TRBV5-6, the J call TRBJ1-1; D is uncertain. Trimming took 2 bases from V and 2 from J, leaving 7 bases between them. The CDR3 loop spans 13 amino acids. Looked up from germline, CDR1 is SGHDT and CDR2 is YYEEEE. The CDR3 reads CASSFRHNTEAFF. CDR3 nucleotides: TGTGCCAGCAGCTTCCGACATAACACTGAAGCTTTCTTT.

The CDR3 DNA sequence: TGTGCCAGCGGAATACAGGGGGCCGGCGGCTACACCTTC. This gives the protein CASGIQGAGGYTF. V and J are TRBV6-5 and TRBJ1-2; 9 positions agree with TRBD1. With V trimmed by 8 bases and J by 8 bases, 9 bases remained unmatched. The CDR3 covers 13 residues. Germline CDR1 is MNHEY and CDR2 is SVGAGI.

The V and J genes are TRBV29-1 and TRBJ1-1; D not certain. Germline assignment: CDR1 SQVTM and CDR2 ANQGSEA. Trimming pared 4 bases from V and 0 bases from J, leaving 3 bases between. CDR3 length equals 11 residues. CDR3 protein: CSVAMNTEAFF. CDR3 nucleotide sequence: TGCAGCGTTGCTATGAACACTGAAGCTTTCTTT.

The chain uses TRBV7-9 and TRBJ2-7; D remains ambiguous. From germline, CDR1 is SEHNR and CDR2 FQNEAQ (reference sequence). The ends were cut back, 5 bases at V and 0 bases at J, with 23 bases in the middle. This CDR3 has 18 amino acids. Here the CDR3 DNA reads TGTGCCAGCAGCCCCCTTGTTACCCTCGCGTCCTTCTCCTACGAGCAGTACTTC. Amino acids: CASSPLVTLASFSYEQYF.

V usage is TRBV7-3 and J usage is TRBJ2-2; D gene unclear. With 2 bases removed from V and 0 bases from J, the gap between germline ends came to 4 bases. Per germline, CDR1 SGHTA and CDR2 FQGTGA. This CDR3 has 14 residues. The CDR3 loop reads CASSLLTNTGELFF. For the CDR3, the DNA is TGTGCCAGCAGCTTACTAACGAACACCGGGGAGCTGTTTTTT.

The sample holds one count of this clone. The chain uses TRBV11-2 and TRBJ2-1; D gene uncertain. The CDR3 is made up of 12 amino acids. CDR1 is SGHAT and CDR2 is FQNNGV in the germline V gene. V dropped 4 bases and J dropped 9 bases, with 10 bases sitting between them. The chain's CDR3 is CASSSARTEQFF. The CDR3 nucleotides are TGTGCCAGCAGCTCCGCCAGGACTGAGCAGTTCTTC.